The 28 T cell receptor beta chains below all came from one sample that was sequenced in a study of blood T cell repertoires in COVID-19. Some clones are missing from TCRdb's copy, which holds only in-frame ones; the method was immunoSEQ multiplex PCR. The sample lists 200,000 to 250,000 clones, approximately 90% occurring once. The source material was peripheral blood. Receptor source: a man aged 55 to 70 with COVID-19, enrolled during active disease.

The chain is built from TRBV6-2 or TRBV6-3 and TRBJ2-2, with D tentatively TRBD1 (6 bases). Trimming took off 5 bases at V and 3 bases at J, with 13 bases between the two ends. The germline CDR1 and CDR2 sequences are MNHEY and SVGEGT. This CDR3 is 15 amino acids long. The CDR3 DNA reads as TGTGCCAGCAGTCCCGGACAGACTTACACCGGGGAGCTGTTTTTT. It yields the protein CASSPGQTYTGELFF.

This chain joins TRBV21-1 and TRBJ1-2. TRBV21-1 is shown as a pseudogene. CDR3 length: 13 amino acids. Here the CDR3 reads CASSLDGAYGYTF. CDR3 DNA sequence: TGTGCCAGCAGCCTAGACGGTGCCTATGGCTACACCTTC.

This clone was seen a handful of times. The chain joins TRBV5-1 to TRBJ1-1; TRBD1 is a possible D gene (5 bases). With 2 bases removed from V and 1 base from J, the gap between germline ends came to 12 bases. Germline V gives CDR1 SGHRS, CDR2 YFSETQ. The CDR3 runs 15 residues. The CDR3 sequence is CASSLFTGQNTEAFF. CDR3 in DNA: TGCGCCAGCAGCTTATTCACCGGACAGAACACTGAAGCTTTCTTT.

The chain is built from TRBV29-1 and TRBJ2-7, with a possible D match to TRBD1 (6 bases). The V end lost 6 bases, the J end lost 2 bases, and 11 bases lay between the germline ends. Germline V CDR1 and CDR2: SQVTM, ANQGSEA. CDR3 length: 12 residues. CDR3 region: CSVGAGPYEQYF. DNA of the CDR3: TGCAGCGTGGGGGCGGGCCCCTACGAGCAGTACTTC.

This rearrangement joins TRBV18 to TRBJ2-7, with 10 bases fitting TRBD2. The CDR3 totals 16 residues. Looked up from germline, CDR1 is KGHSH and CDR2 is LQKENI. V shed 1 base, J shed 2 bases, and the junction held 5 bases outside the gene matches. The CDR3 DNA is TGTGCCAGCTCACCACTAGCGGGAGGCCTCCCCTACGAGCAGTACTTC. Protein sequence: CASSPLAGGLPYEQYF.

This chain links TRBV5-5 with TRBJ2-7; no clear D gene. Germline CDR1 reads SGHKS; CDR2 reads YYEKEE (reference sequence). Between the trimmed V and J ends, which lost 4 bases and 6 bases, there was a span of 20 bases. This CDR3 has 15 amino acids. In DNA form, the CDR3 reads TGTGCCAGCAGCCTCCACGTTTTGGCCCCGGGCGAGCAGTACTTC. Translated, it gives CASSLHVLAPGEQYF.

The chain uses TRBV25-1 and TRBJ2-3; no reliable D call. The CDR3 contains 12 residues. Germline V lookup: CDR1 MGHDK, CDR2 SYGVNS. The V and J ends lost 7 bases and 1 base respectively, with 6 bases between them. CDR3: CASTIGTDTQYF. CDR3 DNA: TGTGCCAGCACCATTGGCACAGATACGCAGTATTTT.

The V and J genes are TRBV30 and TRBJ2-4; D is possibly TRBD1 (5 bases). Germline values: CDR1 GTSNPN, CDR2 SVGIG (reference sequence). The CDR3 sequence is 17 residues long. V was pared by 0 bases and J by 0 bases, with 15 bases between. The CDR3 sequence is CAWSVAQVPLAKNIQYF. Written as DNA, the CDR3 is TGTGCCTGGAGTGTGGCACAGGTTCCCCTAGCCAAAAACATTCAGTACTTC.

J is TRBJ2-2 and V is TRBV9; 7 bases line up with TRBD1. The CDR3 has 15 amino acids. V dropped 4 bases and J dropped 2; count of bases not matched to a gene: 5. In germline, CDR1 is SGDLS, CDR2 YYNGEE. The CDR3 is CASSPRQGNTGELFF. DNA for the CDR3: TGTGCCAGCAGCCCCCGACAGGGAAACACCGGGGAGCTGTTTTTT.

The chain employs TRBV28 and TRBJ1-1, with D perhaps TRBD1 (6 bases). Between the trimmed V and J ends, which lost 5 bases and 9 bases, there was a span of 13 bases. The CDR3 loop spans 12 amino acids. Germline V lookup: CDR1 MDHEN, CDR2 SYDVKM. CDR3 sequence reads: CASSASGTKAFF. The CDR3 DNA is TGTGCCAGCAGTGCCAGCGGGACAAAAGCTTTCTTT.

The rearrangement uses TRBV19 and TRBJ1-2; 9 bases agree with TRBD1. With 4 bases clipped from V and 3 bases from J, the junction kept 6 bases outside the gene matches. Germline V gene data show CDR1 as LNHDA and CDR2 as SQIVND (reference sequence). The CDR3 has 15 amino acids. CDR3 amino acids: CASSTPGQGYYGYTF. The CDR3 nucleotides are TGTGCCAGTAGTACGCCGGGACAGGGCTACTATGGCTACACCTTC.

This chain links TRBV10-2 with TRBJ2-2; 9 bases fit TRBD1. The V segment lost 6 bases and the J segment 1 base; nucleotides outside the gene matches: 3. From germline, CDR1 is WSHSY and CDR2 SAAADI. The CDR3 runs to 15 residues. The CDR3 reads CASRPGQGNTGELFF. CDR3 nucleotides: TGCGCCAGCAGGCCGGGACAGGGGAACACCGGGGAGCTGTTTTTT.

The V gene is TRBV10-3, the J gene TRBJ1-4; D is perhaps TRBD1 (6 bases). Per the germline V gene, CDR1 is ENHRY and CDR2 is SYGVKD. This CDR3 is 13 amino acids long. Trimming removed 11 bases at V and 6 bases at J, with 16 bases between. CDR3 nucleotide sequence: TGTGCCGCCAAACGGGACACAGATGAAAAACTGTTTTTT. Translated: CAAKRDTDEKLFF.

This rearrangement joins TRBV28 to TRBJ2-1; 10 nucleotides line up with TRBD2. Germline CDR1 MDHEN, CDR2 SYDVKM. The CDR3 totals 18 residues. V dropped 4 bases and J dropped 1; count of bases not matched to a gene: 10. The CDR3 DNA reads as TGTGCCAGCAGTTCCTGGACTAGCGGAGAGGTGTCCTACAATGAGCAGTTCTTC. Protein sequence: CASSSWTSGEVSYNEQFF.

The chain has TRBV5-4 and TRBJ1-1; 9 bases fit TRBD1. CDR1 and CDR2 (germline): SGHNT, YYREEE (reference sequence). The CDR3 contains 16 residues. After removal of 4 bases from V and 3 bases from J, the junction contained 10 bases not matched to a gene. CDR3 region: CASSPQGAMSHTEAFF. The DNA of the CDR3 is TGTGCCAGCAGCCCACAGGGGGCAATGAGTCACACTGAAGCTTTCTTT.

The chain uses TRBV2 and TRBJ2-1, with D maybe TRBD2 (6 bases). V lost 5 bases to trimming and J lost 1 base, with 9 bases between them. This CDR3 is 14 amino acids long. Looked up from germline, CDR1 is SNHLY and CDR2 is FYNNEI. This CDR3 reads CASSSRGSYNEQFF. The CDR3 DNA sequence: TGTGCCAGCAGTTCACGGGGGTCCTACAATGAGCAGTTCTTC. The whole variable domain, filled in from reference TRBV2 and TRBJ2-1, reads EPEVTQTPSHQVTQMGQEVILRCVPISNHLYFYWYRQILGQKVEFLVSFYNNEISEKSEIFDDQFSVERPDGSNFTLKIRSTKLEDSAMYFCASSSRGSYNEQFFGPGTRLTVL.

The chain has TRBV7-2 and TRBJ2-7; possibly TRBD1 for D (6 bases). V was shortened by 4 bases and J by 3 bases, with 13 bases between the two germline ends. Germline V gives CDR1 SGHTA, CDR2 FQGNSA. The CDR3 runs to 14 residues. The CDR3: CASSSATGSYEQYF. CDR3 bases: TGTGCCAGCAGCTCTGCTACAGGGAGCTACGAGCAGTACTTC.

The V call is TRBV2, the J call TRBJ2-6; 15 nucleotides align to TRBD2. The CDR3 length is 20 residues. The V segment lost 6 bases and the J segment 0 bases; nucleotides outside the gene matches: 9. Germline assignment: CDR1 SNHLY and CDR2 FYNNEI. CDR3 amino acids: CASRTGLAGGVRSGANVLTF. Written as DNA, the CDR3 is TGTGCCAGCAGGACGGGACTAGCGGGGGGCGTACGCTCTGGGGCCAACGTCCTGACTTTC. Full variable domain (outside the CDR3, taken from reference TRBV2 and TRBJ2-6): EPEVTQTPSHQVTQMGQEVILRCVPISNHLYFYWYRQILGQKVEFLVSFYNNEISEKSEIFDDQFSVERPDGSNFTLKIRSTKLEDSAMYFCASRTGLAGGVRSGANVLTFGAGSRLTVL.

This clone was seen a single time. CDR3: CASSLGEGGGEQFF. The CDR3 DNA reads TGTGCCAGCAGCTTAGGCGAAGGGGGCGGTGAGCAGTTCTTC. The chain joins TRBV7-8 to TRBJ2-1, with 7 bases lining up with TRBD1. The CDR3 extends over 14 amino acids. V shed 1 base and J 9 bases; nucleotides not matched to a gene: 6. Germline V gives CDR1 SGHVS, CDR2 FQNEAQ.

The chain recombines TRBV7-3 with TRBJ2-7, with D tentatively TRBD1 (6 bases). This CDR3 region has 15 residues. The ends were cut back, 2 bases at V and 0 bases at J, with 11 bases in the middle. Per the germline V gene, CDR1 is SGHTA and CDR2 is FQGTGA. CDR3 region: CASSLQPTGSYEQYF. The CDR3, as DNA: TGTGCCAGCAGCTTACAACCGACAGGCTCCTACGAGCAGTACTTC.

J is TRBJ2-1 and V is TRBV30; 8 bases fit TRBD2. Germline V gene sequence: CDR1 GTSNPN, CDR2 SVGIG (reference sequence). J was trimmed by 1 base and V by 2 bases; bases with no gene match: 7. The CDR3 has 16 residues. CDR3 region: CAWSPITSGSYNEQFF. The DNA for the CDR3 is TGTGCCTGGAGTCCGATAACTAGCGGTTCCTACAATGAGCAGTTCTTC.

The chain employs TRBV5-8 and TRBJ2-1; TRBD2 aligns across 12 bases. J lost 7 bases, V lost 2 bases, and 4 bases had no gene match. Germline CDR1 SGHTS, CDR2 YDEGEE. The CDR3 is made up of 15 amino acids. CDR3 loop: CASSFPSGGANEQFF. The CDR3 nucleotides read TGTGCCAGCAGCTTCCCTAGCGGGGGGGCGAATGAGCAGTTCTTC.

The chain combines TRBV5-4 with TRBJ2-3, with 7 nucleotides matching TRBD2. Looked up from germline, CDR1 is SGHNT and CDR2 is YYREEE (reference sequence). The CDR3 spans 16 residues. V shed 1 base, J shed 0 bases, and the junction held 5 bases outside the gene matches. CDR3 bases: TGTGCCAGCAGCTTGCCGGGAGGTCTTAGCACAGATACGCAGTATTTT. The encoded protein is CASSLPGGLSTDTQYF.

CDR3 amino acids: CASPWGDEQFF. CDR3 coding DNA: TGTGCCAGTCCGTGGGGCGACGAGCAGTTCTTC. This chain uses TRBV12-3 or TRBV12-4 with TRBJ2-1; possibly TRBD1 for D (5 bases). The CDR3 runs 11 residues. V was cut by 9 bases and J by 10 bases, with 13 bases left in between.

The genes are TRBV5-4 and TRBJ1-4; no definite D call. The V and J ends lost 2 bases and 0 bases respectively, with 8 bases between them. This CDR3 region has 15 residues. Germline CDR1 reads SGHNT; CDR2 reads YYREEE (reference sequence). CDR3 bases: TGTGCCAGCAGCTTCCCATCCCCAACTAATGAAAAACTGTTTTTT. Protein sequence: CASSFPSPTNEKLFF.

This clone is a singleton in its sample. The rearrangement uses TRBV5-1 and TRBJ1-3; D is unresolved. CDR3 length equals 16 residues. CDR1 is SGHRS and CDR2 is YFSETQ in the germline V gene. V lost 4 bases, J lost 1 base, and 15 bases lay in between. CDR3 DNA sequence: TGCGCCAGCAGCCCCGAGGGCACCCAATCTGGAAACACCATATATTTT. Translating gives CASSPEGTQSGNTIYF.

V is TRBV6-5 and J is TRBJ2-7, with TRBD2 matching over 11 bases. The CDR3 extends over 14 amino acids. Trimming took 2 bases from V and 5 from J; bases not matched to a gene: 2. Germline loops: CDR1 MNHEY, CDR2 SVGAGI. CDR3 sequence: CASSYQTSGDEQYF. The CDR3 nucleotides read TGTGCCAGCAGTTACCAGACTAGCGGGGACGAGCAGTACTTC.

The chain uses TRBV28 and TRBJ1-6, with unresolved D. Trimming took 2 bases from V and 11 from J, leaving 7 bases between them. From germline, CDR1 is MDHEN and CDR2 SYDVKM. The CDR3 totals 12 residues. CDR3 coding DNA: TGTGCCAGCAGTTTAAAGCCCACACCCCTCCACTTT. Translation: CASSLKPTPLHF.